Sequencing of this TCR beta chain was carried out in a study of early T cells in non-severe SARS-CoV-2 infection. Study as a whole: Sequencing was performed on bulk RNA from unsorted whole blood, leaving chains unpaired.

Tagging with unique molecular identifiers was applied to individual cDNA molecules. TCRdb reprocessed the 5' RACE reads with MiXCR, giving one entry per CDR3 protein. Here the sample spans 30,000 to 40,000 distinct CDR3 sequences, roughly 6% being singletons. Study-level findings and limits: Anti-spike CD8 specificities were favored by VDJdb matching, whose results missed private and CD4 specificities.

V gave up 8 bases and J gave up 3 bases, with 10 bases separating them. CDR1 and CDR2 (germline): SNHLY, FYNNEI. CDR3 size: 12 residues. Note on this clonotype: Its specificity is unknown.

The TCR originated in an adult who was a healthcare worker with PCR-confirmed SARS-CoV-2 infection or an uninfected control (not recorded which). The J gene is TRBJ2-5, the V gene TRBV2, with D possibly being TRBD2 (6 bases). The material sequenced was whole blood. The CDR3 loop is CASPGGKETQYF. The CDR3 bases are TGTGCCAGCCCCGGGGGAAAAGAGACCCAGTACTTC. Full variable domain (outside the CDR3, taken from reference TRBV2 and TRBJ2-5): EPEVTQTPSHQVTQMGQEVILRCVPISNHLYFYWYRQILGQKVEFLVSFYNNEISEKSEIFDDQFSVERPDGSNFTLKIRSTKLEDSAMYFCASPGGKETQYFGPGTRLLVL.